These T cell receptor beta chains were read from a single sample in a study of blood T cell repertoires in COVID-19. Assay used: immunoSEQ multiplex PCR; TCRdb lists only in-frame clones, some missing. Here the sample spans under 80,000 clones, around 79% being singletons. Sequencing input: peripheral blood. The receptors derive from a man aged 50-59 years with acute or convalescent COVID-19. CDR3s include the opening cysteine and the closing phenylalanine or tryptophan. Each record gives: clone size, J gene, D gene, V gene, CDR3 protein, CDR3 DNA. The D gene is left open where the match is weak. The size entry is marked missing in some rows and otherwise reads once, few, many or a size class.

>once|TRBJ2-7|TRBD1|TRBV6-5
CASSYSQGAMAGEQYF
TGTGCCAGCAGTTACTCTCAGGGGGCCATGGCGGGGGAGCAGTACTTC
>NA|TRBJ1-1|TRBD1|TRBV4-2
CASSQPDRATEAFF
TGTGCCAGCAGCCAACCGGACAGGGCCACTGAAGCTTTCTTT
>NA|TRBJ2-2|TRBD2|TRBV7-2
CASRSLAGGTGELFF
TGTGCCAGCAGATCACTAGCGGGGGGCACCGGGGAGCTGTTTTTT
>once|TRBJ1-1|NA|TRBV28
CASSPNTGNTEAFF
TGTGCCAGCAGTCCGAACACAGGCAACACTGAAGCTTTCTTT
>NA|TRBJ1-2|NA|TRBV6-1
CASSEAAVRGSSYTF
TGTGCCAGCAGTGAAGCTGCGGTCAGGGGTAGTAGCTACACCTTC
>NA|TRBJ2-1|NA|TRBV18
CASSPTRDSYNEQFF
TGTGCCAGCTCACCCACACGTGACTCCTACAATGAGCAGTTCTTC
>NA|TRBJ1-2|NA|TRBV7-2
CASSLGGPNYGYTF
TGTGCCAGCAGCTTAGGGGGGCCTAACTATGGCTACACCTTC
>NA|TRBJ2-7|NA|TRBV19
CASSRDTWGYEQYF
TGTGCCAGTAGTAGGGACACTTGGGGTTACGAGCAGTACTTC
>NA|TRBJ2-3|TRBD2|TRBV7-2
CASSKAVGIGGGTDTQYF
TGTGCCAGCAGTAAAGCAGTTGGAATTGGGGGGGGTACAGATACGCAGTATTTT
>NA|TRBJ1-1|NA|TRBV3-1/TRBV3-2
CASRALDRNTEAFF
TGTGCCAGCAGGGCGTTGGACAGGAACACTGAAGCTTTCTTT
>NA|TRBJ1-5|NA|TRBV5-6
CASSLGQISNQPQHF
TGTGCCAGCAGCCTAGGACAGATCAGTAATCAGCCCCAGCATTTT